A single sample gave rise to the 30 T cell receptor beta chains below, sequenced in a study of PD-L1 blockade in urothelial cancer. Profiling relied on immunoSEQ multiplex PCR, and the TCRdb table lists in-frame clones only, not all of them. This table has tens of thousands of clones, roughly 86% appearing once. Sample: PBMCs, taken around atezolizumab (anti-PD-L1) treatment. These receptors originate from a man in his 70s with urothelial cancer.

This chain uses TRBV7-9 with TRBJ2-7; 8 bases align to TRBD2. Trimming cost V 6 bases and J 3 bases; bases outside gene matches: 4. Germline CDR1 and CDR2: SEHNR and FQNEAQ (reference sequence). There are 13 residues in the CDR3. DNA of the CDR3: TGTGCCAGCAGTCTGGGACTAGACTACGAGCAGTACTTC. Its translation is CASSLGLDYEQYF.

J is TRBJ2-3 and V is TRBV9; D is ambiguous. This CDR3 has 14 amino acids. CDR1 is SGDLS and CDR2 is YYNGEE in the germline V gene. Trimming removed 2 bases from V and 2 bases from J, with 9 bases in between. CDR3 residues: CASSVGAYTDTQYF. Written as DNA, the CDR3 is TGTGCCAGCAGCGTGGGCGCCTACACAGATACGCAGTATTTT.

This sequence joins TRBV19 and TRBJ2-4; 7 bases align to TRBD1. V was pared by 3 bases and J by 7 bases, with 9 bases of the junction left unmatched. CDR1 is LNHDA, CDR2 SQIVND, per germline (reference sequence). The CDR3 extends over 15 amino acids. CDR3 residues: CASSIWPGQSNIQYF. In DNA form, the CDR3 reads TGTGCCAGTAGTATCTGGCCGGGACAGTCCAACATTCAGTACTTC. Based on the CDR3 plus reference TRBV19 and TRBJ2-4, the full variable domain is DGGITQSPKYLFRKEGQNVTLSCEQNLNHDAMYWYRQDPGQGLRLIYYSQIVNDFQKGDIAEGYSVSREKKESFPLTVTSAQKNPTAFYLCASSIWPGQSNIQYFGAGTRLSVL.

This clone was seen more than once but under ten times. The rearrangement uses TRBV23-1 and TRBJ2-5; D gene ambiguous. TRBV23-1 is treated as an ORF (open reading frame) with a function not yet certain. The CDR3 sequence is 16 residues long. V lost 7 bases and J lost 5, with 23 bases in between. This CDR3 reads CASISIITKRLETQYF. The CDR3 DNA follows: TGCGCCAGCATTTCAATAATCACAAAGCGCCTGGAGACCCAGTACTTC.

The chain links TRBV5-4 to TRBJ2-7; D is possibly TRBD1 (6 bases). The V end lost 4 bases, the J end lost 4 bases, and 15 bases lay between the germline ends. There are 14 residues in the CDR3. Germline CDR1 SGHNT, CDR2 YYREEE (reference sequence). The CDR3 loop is CASSQAGARYEQYF. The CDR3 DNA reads TGTGCCAGCAGCCAGGCAGGGGCGCGTTACGAGCAGTACTTC.

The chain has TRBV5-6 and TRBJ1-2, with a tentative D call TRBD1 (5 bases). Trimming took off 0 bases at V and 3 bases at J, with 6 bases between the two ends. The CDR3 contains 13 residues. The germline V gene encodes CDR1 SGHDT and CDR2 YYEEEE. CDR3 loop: CASSLEGYYGYTF. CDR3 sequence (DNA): TGTGCCAGCAGCTTGGAGGGGTACTATGGCTACACCTTC. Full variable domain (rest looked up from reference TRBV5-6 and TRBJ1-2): DAGVTQSPTHLIKTRGQQVTLRCSPKSGHDTVSWYQQALGQGPQFIFQYYEEEERQRGNFPDRFSGHQFPNYSSELNVNALLLGDSALYLCASSLEGYYGYTFGSGTRLTVV.

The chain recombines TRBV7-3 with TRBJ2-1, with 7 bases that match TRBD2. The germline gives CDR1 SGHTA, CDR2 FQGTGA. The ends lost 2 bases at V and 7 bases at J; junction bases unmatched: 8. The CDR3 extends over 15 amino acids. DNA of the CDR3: TGTGCCAGCAGCTTACTGGGCGGGAGTCTGAATGAGCAGTTCTTC. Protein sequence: CASSLLGGSLNEQFF.

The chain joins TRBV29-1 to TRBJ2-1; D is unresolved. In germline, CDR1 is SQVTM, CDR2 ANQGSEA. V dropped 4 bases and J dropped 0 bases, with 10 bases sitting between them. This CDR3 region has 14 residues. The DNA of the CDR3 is TGCAGCGTTGCGCACTCAAGCTCCTACAATGAGCAGTTCTTC. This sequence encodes CSVAHSSSYNEQFF.

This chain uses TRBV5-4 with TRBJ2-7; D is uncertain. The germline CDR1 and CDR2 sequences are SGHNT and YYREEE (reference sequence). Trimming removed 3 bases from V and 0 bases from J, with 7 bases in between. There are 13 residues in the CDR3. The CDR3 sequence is CASSWADSYEQYF. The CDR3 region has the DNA TGTGCCAGCAGCTGGGCCGACTCCTACGAGCAGTACTTC.

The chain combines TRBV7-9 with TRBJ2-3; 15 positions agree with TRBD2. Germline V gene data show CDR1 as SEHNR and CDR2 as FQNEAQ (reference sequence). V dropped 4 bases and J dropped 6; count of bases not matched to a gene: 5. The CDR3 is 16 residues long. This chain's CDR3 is CASSSGLAGGPDTQYF. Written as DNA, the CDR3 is TGTGCCAGCAGCTCCGGACTAGCGGGGGGGCCTGATACGCAGTATTTT. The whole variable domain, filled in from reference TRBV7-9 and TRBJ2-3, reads DTGVSQNPRHKITKRGQNVTFRCDPISEHNRLYWYRQTLGQGPEFLTYFQNEAQLEKSRLLSDRFSAERPKGSFSTLEIQRTEQGDSAMYLCASSSGLAGGPDTQYFGPGTRLTVL.

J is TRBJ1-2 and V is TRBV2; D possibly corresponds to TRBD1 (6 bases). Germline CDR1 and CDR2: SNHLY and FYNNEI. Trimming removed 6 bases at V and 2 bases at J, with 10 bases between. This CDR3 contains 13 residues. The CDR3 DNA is TGTGCCAGCAGCCAACAGGGCAACTATGGCTACACCTTC. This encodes CASSQQGNYGYTF. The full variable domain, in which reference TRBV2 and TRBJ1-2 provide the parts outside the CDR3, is EPEVTQTPSHQVTQMGQEVILRCVPISNHLYFYWYRQILGQKVEFLVSFYNNEISEKSEIFDDQFSVERPDGSNFTLKIRSTKLEDSAMYFCASSQQGNYGYTFGSGTRLTVV.

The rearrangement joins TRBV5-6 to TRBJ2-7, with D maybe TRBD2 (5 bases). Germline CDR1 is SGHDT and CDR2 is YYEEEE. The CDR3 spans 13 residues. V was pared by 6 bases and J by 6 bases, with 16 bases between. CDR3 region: CASTPAHGVEQYF. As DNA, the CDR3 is TGTGCCAGCACCCCGGCTCACGGGGTCGAGCAGTACTTC. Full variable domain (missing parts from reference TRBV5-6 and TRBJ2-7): DAGVTQSPTHLIKTRGQQVTLRCSPKSGHDTVSWYQQALGQGPQFIFQYYEEEERQRGNFPDRFSGHQFPNYSSELNVNALLLGDSALYLCASTPAHGVEQYFGPGTRLTVT.

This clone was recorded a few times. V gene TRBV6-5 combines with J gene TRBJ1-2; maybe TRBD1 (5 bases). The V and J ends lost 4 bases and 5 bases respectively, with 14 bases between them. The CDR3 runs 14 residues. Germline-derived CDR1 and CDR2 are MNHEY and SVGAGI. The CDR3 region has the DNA TGTGCCAGCAGTTCCGATGGGGGGAGATATGGCTACACCTTC. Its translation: CASSSDGGRYGYTF.

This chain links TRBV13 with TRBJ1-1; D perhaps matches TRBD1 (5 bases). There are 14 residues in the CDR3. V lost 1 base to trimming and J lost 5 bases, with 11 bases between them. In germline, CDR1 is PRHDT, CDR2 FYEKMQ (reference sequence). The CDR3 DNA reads TGTGCCAGCAGCTTAGTTGCAGGGTTGACTGAAGCTTTCTTT. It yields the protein CASSLVAGLTEAFF.

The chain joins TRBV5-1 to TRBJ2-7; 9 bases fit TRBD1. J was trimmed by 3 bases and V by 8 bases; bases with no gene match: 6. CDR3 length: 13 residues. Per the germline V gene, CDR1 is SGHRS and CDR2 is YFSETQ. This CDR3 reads CASKPGQGYEQYF. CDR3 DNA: TGCGCCAGTAAGCCGGGACAGGGCTACGAGCAGTACTTC.

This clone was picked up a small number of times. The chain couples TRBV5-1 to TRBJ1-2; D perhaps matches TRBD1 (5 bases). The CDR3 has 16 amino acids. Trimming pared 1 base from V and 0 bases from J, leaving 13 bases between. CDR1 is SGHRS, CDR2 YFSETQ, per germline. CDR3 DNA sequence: TGCGCCAGCAGCTTGAGGCAGGGCACTACTAACTATGGCTACACCTTC. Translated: CASSLRQGTTNYGYTF.

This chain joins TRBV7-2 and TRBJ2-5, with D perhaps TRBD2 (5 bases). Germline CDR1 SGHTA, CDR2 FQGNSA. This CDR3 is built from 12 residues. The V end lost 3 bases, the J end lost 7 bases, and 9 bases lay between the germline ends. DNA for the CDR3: TGTGCCAGCAGCTTCCTTCGGGGGACCCAGTACTTC. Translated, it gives CASSFLRGTQYF.

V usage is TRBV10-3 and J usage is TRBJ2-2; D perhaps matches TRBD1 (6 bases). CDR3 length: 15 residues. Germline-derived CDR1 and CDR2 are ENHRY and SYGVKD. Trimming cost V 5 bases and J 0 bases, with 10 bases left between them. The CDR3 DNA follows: TGTGCCATCAGTCGACAGGCCGCGAACACCGGGGAGCTGTTTTTT. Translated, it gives CAISRQAANTGELFF.

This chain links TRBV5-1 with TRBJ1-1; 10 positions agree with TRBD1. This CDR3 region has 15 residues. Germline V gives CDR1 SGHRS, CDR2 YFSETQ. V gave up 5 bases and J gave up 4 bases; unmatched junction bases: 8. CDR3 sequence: CASSWDRGFFTEAFF. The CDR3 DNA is TGCGCCAGCAGTTGGGACAGGGGCTTTTTCACTGAAGCTTTCTTT.

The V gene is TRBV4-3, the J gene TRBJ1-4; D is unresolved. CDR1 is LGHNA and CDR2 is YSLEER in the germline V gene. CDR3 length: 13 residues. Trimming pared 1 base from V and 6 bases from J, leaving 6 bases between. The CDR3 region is CASSQVSDEKLFF. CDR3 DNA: TGCGCCAGCAGCCAAGTATCTGATGAAAAACTGTTTTTT.

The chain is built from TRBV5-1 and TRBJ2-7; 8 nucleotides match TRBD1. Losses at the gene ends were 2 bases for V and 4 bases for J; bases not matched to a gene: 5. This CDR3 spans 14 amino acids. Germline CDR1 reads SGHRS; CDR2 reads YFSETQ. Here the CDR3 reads CASSFGQGTYEQYF. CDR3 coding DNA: TGCGCCAGCAGCTTTGGACAGGGAACGTACGAGCAGTACTTC.

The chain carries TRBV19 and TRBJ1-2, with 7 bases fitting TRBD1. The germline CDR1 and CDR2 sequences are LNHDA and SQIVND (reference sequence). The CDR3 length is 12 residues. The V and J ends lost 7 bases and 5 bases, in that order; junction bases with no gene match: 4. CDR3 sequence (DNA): TGTGCCAGTACAGGGGGTCAGTATGGCTACACCTTC. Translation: CASTGGQYGYTF.

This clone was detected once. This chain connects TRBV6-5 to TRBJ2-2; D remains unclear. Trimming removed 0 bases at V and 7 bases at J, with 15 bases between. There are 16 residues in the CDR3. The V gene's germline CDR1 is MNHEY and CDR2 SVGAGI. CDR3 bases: TGTGCCAGCAGTTACTCGGGCCCCCTCCTGGACGGGGAGCTGTTTTTT. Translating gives CASSYSGPLLDGELFF.

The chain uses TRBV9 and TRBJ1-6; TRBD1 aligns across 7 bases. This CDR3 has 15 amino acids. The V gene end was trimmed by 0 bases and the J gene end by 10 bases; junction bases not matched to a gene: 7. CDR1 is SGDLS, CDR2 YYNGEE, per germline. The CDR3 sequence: CASSVVDRAGSPLHF. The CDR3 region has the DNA TGTGCCAGCAGCGTAGTAGACAGGGCGGGATCACCCCTCCACTTT.

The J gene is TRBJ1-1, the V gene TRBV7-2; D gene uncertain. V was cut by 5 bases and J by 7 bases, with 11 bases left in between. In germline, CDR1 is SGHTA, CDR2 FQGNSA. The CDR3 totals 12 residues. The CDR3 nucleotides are TGTGCCAGCAGCCCAACGGTCCGTGAAGCTTTCTTT. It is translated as CASSPTVREAFF. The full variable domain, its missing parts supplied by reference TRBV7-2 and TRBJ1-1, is GAGVSQSPSNKVTEKGKDVELRCDPISGHTALYWYRQSLGQGLEFLIYFQGNSAPDKSGLPSDRFSAERTGGSVSTLTIQRTQQEDSAVYLCASSPTVREAFFGQGTRLTVV.

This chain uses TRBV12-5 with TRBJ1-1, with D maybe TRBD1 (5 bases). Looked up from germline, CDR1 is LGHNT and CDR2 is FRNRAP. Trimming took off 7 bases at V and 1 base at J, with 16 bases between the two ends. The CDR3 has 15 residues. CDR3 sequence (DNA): TGTGCTAGTGCCGGGGGGGGAACAAAGAACACTGAAGCTTTCTTT. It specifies CASAGGGTKNTEAFF.

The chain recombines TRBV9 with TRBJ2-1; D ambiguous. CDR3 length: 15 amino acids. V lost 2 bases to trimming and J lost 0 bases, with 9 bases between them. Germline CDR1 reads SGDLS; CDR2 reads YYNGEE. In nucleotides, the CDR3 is TGTGCCAGCAGCGTCATAGAGAACTCCTACAATGAGCAGTTCTTC. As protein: CASSVIENSYNEQFF.

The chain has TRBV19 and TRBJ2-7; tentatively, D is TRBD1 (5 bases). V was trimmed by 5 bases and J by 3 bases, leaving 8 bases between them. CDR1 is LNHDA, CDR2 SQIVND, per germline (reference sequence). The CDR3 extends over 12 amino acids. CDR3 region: CASSEQGYEQYF. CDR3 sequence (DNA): TGTGCCAGTAGTGAGCAGGGCTACGAGCAGTACTTC.

CDR3 sequence (DNA): TGTGCCAGCAGCTTAGGCAGGCCGACCTACGAGCAGTACTTC. Translated, it gives CASSLGRPTYEQYF. The chain combines TRBV7-2 with TRBJ2-7; D is uncertain. V lost 1 base and J 2 bases, leaving 9 bases between the germline ends. There are 14 residues in the CDR3. CDR1 and CDR2 (germline): SGHTA, FQGNSA.

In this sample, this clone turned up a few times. CDR3 nucleotides: TGTGCCAGCAGCTTGCTCGCTATGACTGAAGCTTTCTTT. Protein: CASSLLAMTEAFF. The rearrangement uses TRBV5-6 and TRBJ1-1; D call uncertain. The CDR3 has 13 residues. With 1 base removed from V and 5 bases from J, the gap between germline ends came to 9 bases. The germline V gene has CDR1 SGHDT and CDR2 YYEEEE.